Shown below are 25 T cell receptor beta chains from a single sample sequenced in a study of cytomegalovirus exposure and HLA in healthy donors. Vbeta (60) and Jbeta (13) primers were used in the PCR. Some clones are missing from TCRdb's copy, which holds only in-frame ones; the method was immunoSEQ multiplex PCR. The sample consists of around 230,000 clones, roughly 78% of them appearing once. Sequencing was carried out using PBMCs. Receptor source: a boy aged 10-17 years in good health and CMV-seronegative.

This chain links TRBV11-2 with TRBJ2-1; no clear D. Germline V gives CDR1 SGHAT, CDR2 FQNNGV. The germline V and J ends were trimmed by 1 base and 3 bases, with 7 bases remaining between them. The CDR3 extends over 14 amino acids. The CDR3 sequence is CASSLGQVYNEQFF. CDR3 nucleotide sequence: TGTGCCAGCAGCTTAGGTCAGGTCTACAATGAGCAGTTCTTC.

This clone was observed a single time. The rearrangement uses TRBV7-9 and TRBJ2-3, with 8 nucleotides matching TRBD2. Per the germline V gene, CDR1 is SEHNR and CDR2 is FQNEAQ (reference sequence). This CDR3 contains 16 residues. V shed 2 bases, J shed 0 bases, and the junction held 4 bases outside the gene matches. CDR3 protein: CASSLMGLVSTDTQYF. The CDR3 DNA follows: TGTGCCAGCAGCTTAATGGGACTAGTCAGCACAGATACGCAGTATTTT.

This clone turned up a few times. The genes are TRBV11-2 and TRBJ1-4; D remains ambiguous. This CDR3 comprises 13 residues. V shed 5 bases and J shed 8 bases, with 12 bases lying between them. CDR1 SGHAT and CDR2 FQNNGV come from the germline V gene. The CDR3 DNA reads TGTGCCAGCAGCGAACAGCCGGCCGAAAAACTGTTTTTT. Its translation: CASSEQPAEKLFF.

The chain carries TRBV15 and TRBJ2-7; the D gene is possibly TRBD2 (6 bases). V lost 7 bases to trimming and J lost 6 bases, with 16 bases between them. This CDR3 is built from 13 residues. CDR1 and CDR2 from the germline V gene are LNHNV and YYDKDF (reference sequence). CDR3 bases: TGTGCCACCACCAGTGGTAGAGCGGGCGAGCAGTACTTC. This codes for CATTSGRAGEQYF.

The chain has TRBV10-2 and TRBJ2-3; 7 nucleotides align to TRBD1. The CDR3 is 16 amino acids. Germline V gene sequence: CDR1 WSHSY, CDR2 SAAADI. Trimming cost V 5 bases and J 1 base; bases outside gene matches: 9. The CDR3 sequence: CASSQRGPLGTDTQYF. DNA for the CDR3: TGCGCCAGCAGTCAGAGGGGGCCTCTAGGCACAGATACGCAGTATTTT.

V is TRBV27 and J is TRBJ2-2; D might be TRBD1 (6 bases). The V gene's germline CDR1 is MNHEY and CDR2 SMNVEV (reference sequence). This CDR3 region has 14 residues. Trimming took off 5 bases at V and 7 bases at J, with 14 bases between the two ends. The CDR3 is CASSITGYGGELFF. CDR3 nucleotide sequence: TGTGCCAGCAGTATAACAGGGTATGGCGGGGAGCTGTTTTTT.

The chain carries TRBV5-4 and TRBJ1-2; possible D gene TRBD1, 5 bases. CDR3 length: 13 amino acids. Trimming removed 1 base at V and 8 bases at J, with 12 bases between. From germline, CDR1 is SGHNT and CDR2 YYREEE (reference sequence). This chain's CDR3 is CASSLWRGRGYTF. The CDR3 DNA is TGTGCCAGCAGCTTGTGGAGGGGTCGGGGCTACACCTTC.

The V and J genes are TRBV27 and TRBJ2-3; D is unclear. Trimming stripped 2 bases from V and 2 bases from J, with 11 bases between. The germline gives CDR1 MNHEY, CDR2 SMNVEV (reference sequence). The CDR3 runs 15 residues. The CDR3 DNA follows: TGTGCCAGCAGTTTAATAAGATTCTACACAGATACGCAGTATTTT. Residues: CASSLIRFYTDTQYF.

The V and J genes are TRBV27 and TRBJ1-5; weak D call: TRBD1 (5 bases). Per germline, CDR1 MNHEY and CDR2 SMNVEV (reference sequence). V was pared by 3 bases and J by 7 bases, with 13 bases between. The CDR3 sequence is 14 residues long. The CDR3 loop reads CASSFSGTGQPQHF. The CDR3 DNA reads TGTGCCAGCAGTTTCTCCGGGACTGGGCAGCCCCAGCATTTT.

There are a few counts of this clone. The chain recombines TRBV5-5 with TRBJ1-5, with D perhaps matching TRBD1 (5 bases). CDR1 and CDR2 from the germline V gene are SGHKS and YYEKEE (reference sequence). The CDR3 covers 16 residues. Trimming took 0 bases from V and 1 from J, leaving 11 bases between them. The CDR3 region is CASSLVGAGSNQPQHF. The CDR3, as DNA: TGTGCCAGCAGCTTGGTCGGGGCGGGAAGCAATCAGCCCCAGCATTTT.

The chain has TRBV7-9 and TRBJ1-4; a possible D gene is TRBD1 (5 bases). The length of the CDR3 is 15 residues. CDR1 and CDR2 (germline): SEHNR, FQNEAQ (reference sequence). Trimming cost V 1 base and J 0 bases, with 6 bases left between them. CDR3 loop: CASSLEGATNEKLFF. For the CDR3, the DNA is TGTGCCAGCAGCTTAGAAGGGGCAACTAATGAAAAACTGTTTTTT.

The gene calls are TRBV2 and TRBJ1-5; tentative D call: TRBD1 (6 bases). The CDR3 is made up of 15 amino acids. The germline gives CDR1 SNHLY, CDR2 FYNNEI. Trimming cost V 3 bases and J 2 bases, with 11 bases left between them. This CDR3 is CASSDYRVGNQPQHF. CDR3 bases: TGTGCCAGCAGTGATTACAGGGTGGGCAATCAGCCCCAGCATTTT.

The chain carries TRBV5-8 and TRBJ2-7; 9 nucleotides match TRBD1. Germline CDR1 and CDR2: SGHTS and YDEGEE. With V trimmed by 4 bases and J by 3 bases, 20 bases remained unmatched. The CDR3 spans 19 residues. The CDR3 spells CASSNGQGISSRARYEQYF. In nucleotides, the CDR3 is TGTGCCAGCAGCAATGGACAGGGGATTTCTTCTCGCGCTCGCTACGAGCAGTACTTC.

The rearrangement joins TRBV19 to TRBJ2-5; 7 nucleotides match TRBD2. The CDR3 extends over 17 amino acids. Germline CDR1 is LNHDA and CDR2 is SQIVND (reference sequence). V was clipped by 4 bases and J by 5 bases; unmatched bases: 16. CDR3 protein: CASSTTGGHIREETQYF. The CDR3 DNA reads as TGTGCCAGTAGTACAACGGGAGGTCACATCAGAGAGGAGACCCAGTACTTC.

V and J are TRBV5-1 and TRBJ1-2; the match to TRBD1 covers 7 bases. The CDR3 consists of 17 residues. J was trimmed by 0 bases and V by 4 bases; bases with no gene match: 12. Germline values: CDR1 SGHRS, CDR2 YFSETQ. The CDR3 DNA reads as TGCGCCAGCAGCGGAGGGACAGTATACCAGCCTAACTATGGCTACACCTTC. Protein: CASSGGTVYQPNYGYTF. The variable domain in full, completed from reference TRBV5-1 and TRBJ1-2, reads KAGVTQTPRYLIKTRGQQVTLSCSPISGHRSVSWYQQTPGQGLQFLFEYFSETQRNKGNFPGRFSGRQFSNSRSEMNVSTLELGDSALYLCASSGGTVYQPNYGYTFGSGTRLTVV.

This chain links TRBV27 with TRBJ1-6, with unresolved D. The V and J ends lost 3 bases and 7 bases respectively, with 7 bases between them. The germline V gene has CDR1 MNHEY and CDR2 SMNVEV (reference sequence). This CDR3 has 13 amino acids. CDR3 DNA sequence: TGTGCCAGCAGTTTGGGAGGGAATTCACCCCTCCACTTT. The encoded protein is CASSLGGNSPLHF.

This clone came up a few times. The same CDR3 also results from other DNA sequences found in this sample. The genes are TRBV5-1 and TRBJ2-1, with 12 bases that match TRBD2. Germline V gene lookup returns CDR1 SGHRS and CDR2 YFSETQ. V was pared by 0 bases and J by 4 bases, with 2 bases of the junction left unmatched. CDR3 length: 16 residues. The CDR3 DNA sequence: TGCGCCAGCAGCTTGGGGCTAGCGGGAGGGTACAATGAGCAGTTCTTC. It yields the protein CASSLGLAGGYNEQFF.

This chain links TRBV14 with TRBJ2-1, with 8 bases lining up with TRBD2. The germline V gene encodes CDR1 SGHDN and CDR2 FVKESK. V shed 0 bases, J shed 7 bases, and the junction held 11 bases outside the gene matches. The CDR3 loop spans 17 amino acids. This CDR3 is CASSQDLGTRILNEQFF. CDR3 nucleotides: TGTGCCAGCAGCCAAGATCTGGGGACTAGAATTCTGAATGAGCAGTTCTTC.

This clone has just one count. This rearrangement joins TRBV30 to TRBJ1-2, with unresolved D. The ends were cut back, 3 bases at V and 3 bases at J, with 14 bases in the middle. The V gene's germline CDR1 is GTSNPN and CDR2 SVGIG (reference sequence). The CDR3 runs 14 residues. This CDR3 is CAWSEVALYYGYTF. The CDR3 region has the DNA TGTGCCTGGAGCGAGGTCGCCCTCTACTATGGCTACACCTTC. The variable domain in full, completed from reference TRBV30 and TRBJ1-2, reads SQTIHQWPATLVQPVGSPLSLECTVEGTSNPNLYWYRQAAGRGLQLLFYSVGIGQISSEVPQNLSASRPQDRQFILSSKKLLLSDSGFYLCAWSEVALYYGYTFGSGTRLTVV.

The V gene is TRBV5-1, the J gene TRBJ2-4, with D perhaps matching TRBD2 (6 bases). Germline V lookup: CDR1 SGHRS, CDR2 YFSETQ. This CDR3 has 16 residues. Trimming removed 2 bases at V and 2 bases at J, with 14 bases between. The CDR3 protein is CASSFSSGRPKNIQYF. The CDR3, as DNA: TGCGCCAGCAGCTTCAGTAGCGGAAGGCCCAAAAACATTCAGTACTTC. The complete variable domain, with remaining parts taken from reference TRBV5-1 and TRBJ2-4, reads KAGVTQTPRYLIKTRGQQVTLSCSPISGHRSVSWYQQTPGQGLQFLFEYFSETQRNKGNFPGRFSGRQFSNSRSEMNVSTLELGDSALYLCASSFSSGRPKNIQYFGAGTRLSVL.

This chain connects TRBV4-2 to TRBJ1-5, with D unresolved. The CDR3 spans 15 residues. Germline values: CDR1 LGHNA, CDR2 YNFKEQ. Trimming left V 0 bases short and J 4 bases short, with 10 bases between. The CDR3, as DNA: TGTGCCAGCAGCCAAGACGGGAGAACTAATCAGCCCCAGCATTTT. Translating gives CASSQDGRTNQPQHF.

This chain uses TRBV6-5 with TRBJ2-7; D might be TRBD2 (5 bases). There are 13 residues in the CDR3. Trimming pared 7 bases from V and 6 bases from J, leaving 16 bases between. Germline CDR1 MNHEY, CDR2 SVGAGI. As DNA, the CDR3 is TGTGCCAGCACTGGGCGGGCCCCCCCCGAGCAGTACTTC. Protein: CASTGRAPPEQYF.

The chain recombines TRBV5-1 with TRBJ2-3, with D perhaps matching TRBD2 (5 bases). V lost 4 bases, J lost 1 base, and 10 bases lay in between. There are 14 residues in the CDR3. From germline, CDR1 is SGHRS and CDR2 YFSETQ. The CDR3 coding sequence is TGCGCCAGCAGCCCCCTTAGCGGCACAGATACGCAGTATTTT. Its translation is CASSPLSGTDTQYF.

This clone was observed once. This chain joins TRBV29-1 and TRBJ1-5, with D hard to call. V lost 7 bases and J 6 bases, leaving 19 bases between the germline ends. CDR3 length: 14 amino acids. Per the germline V gene, CDR1 is SQVTM and CDR2 is ANQGSEA. CDR3 sequence (DNA): TGCAGCGCCGACCCTCCGGGTGTCGCTCAGCCCCAGCATTTT. Translated, it gives CSADPPGVAQPQHF.

The rearrangement links TRBV2 to TRBJ1-1; D is perhaps TRBD1 (5 bases). Germline lookup yields CDR1 SNHLY and CDR2 FYNNEI. This CDR3 spans 14 amino acids. The V gene lost 2 bases and the J gene lost 7 bases, with 14 bases spanning the gap. CDR3 loop: CASSEKQRTSEAFF. Here the CDR3 DNA reads TGTGCCAGCAGTGAAAAGCAGAGGACAAGTGAAGCTTTCTTT.